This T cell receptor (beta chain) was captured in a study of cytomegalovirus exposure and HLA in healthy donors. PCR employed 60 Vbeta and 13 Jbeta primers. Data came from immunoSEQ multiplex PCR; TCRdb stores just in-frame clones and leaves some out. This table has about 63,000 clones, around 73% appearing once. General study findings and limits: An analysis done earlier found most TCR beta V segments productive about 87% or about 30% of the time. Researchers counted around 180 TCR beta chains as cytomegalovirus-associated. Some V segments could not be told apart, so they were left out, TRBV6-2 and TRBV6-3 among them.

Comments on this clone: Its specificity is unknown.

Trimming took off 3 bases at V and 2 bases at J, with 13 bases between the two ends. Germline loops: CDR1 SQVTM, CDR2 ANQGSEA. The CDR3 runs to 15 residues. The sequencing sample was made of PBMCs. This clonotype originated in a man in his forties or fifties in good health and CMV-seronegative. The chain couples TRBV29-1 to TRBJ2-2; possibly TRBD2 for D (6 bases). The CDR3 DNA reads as TGCAGCGTTGACCCCGGGACTTCCAACACCGGGGAGCTGTTTTTT. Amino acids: CSVDPGTSNTGELFF.